Below, 30 T cell receptor beta chains from the same sample are listed, as sequenced in a study of cytotoxic CD8 clonotypes in ibrutinib-treated CLL. Libraries were prepared by immunoSEQ multiplex PCR; TCRdb keeps only in-frame clonotypes and omits some of them. The sample lists about 97,000 clones; approximately 71% were seen once. The sample in question was PBMCs, obtained after 24 months of ibrutinib treatment. Source of these receptors: a human donor with chronic lymphocytic leukemia.

This clone was picked up a small number of times. J is TRBJ2-7 and V is TRBV28, with TRBD1 as a possible D gene (6 bases). This CDR3 is 15 amino acids long. V lost 4 bases, J lost 3 bases, and 16 bases lay in between. Germline loops: CDR1 MDHEN, CDR2 SYDVKM. CDR3 residues: CASSWQGLGLYEQYF. CDR3 nucleotides: TGTGCCAGCAGTTGGCAGGGGCTAGGCCTCTACGAGCAGTACTTC.

V and J are TRBV7-9 and TRBJ2-5; weak D call: TRBD1 (6 bases). There are 15 residues in the CDR3. Germline V gene data show CDR1 as SEHNR and CDR2 as FQNEAQ (reference sequence). V was trimmed by 7 bases and J by 1 base, leaving 16 bases between them. The CDR3, as DNA: TGTGCCAGCACCCAGGGGACCATAATCCAAGAGACCCAGTACTTC. Encoded protein: CASTQGTIIQETQYF. Using reference TRBV7-9 and TRBJ2-5 for the parts outside the CDR3, the full variable domain is DTGVSQNPRHKITKRGQNVTFRCDPISEHNRLYWYRQTLGQGPEFLTYFQNEAQLEKSRLLSDRFSAERPKGSFSTLEIQRTEQGDSAMYLCASTQGTIIQETQYFGPGTRLLVL.

V gene TRBV30 combines with J gene TRBJ1-3; D might be TRBD1 (5 bases). The CDR3 consists of 15 residues. Trimming took off 5 bases at V and 4 bases at J, with 18 bases between the two ends. The germline V gene has CDR1 GTSNPN and CDR2 SVGIG (reference sequence). The CDR3 region is CAWANRGGYGNTIYF. The CDR3 region has the DNA TGTGCCTGGGCTAACCGGGGGGGATACGGAAACACCATATATTTT.

The genes are TRBV5-4 and TRBJ1-2; 8 bases align to TRBD1. V lost 4 bases and J lost 0; bases outside the gene matches: 2. CDR1 and CDR2 (germline): SGHNT, YYREEE (reference sequence). CDR3 length: 14 residues. CDR3 DNA sequence: TGTGCCAGCAGCCCGGGACAGGCTAACTATGGCTACACCTTC. Its protein product is CASSPGQANYGYTF.

The chain has TRBV15 and TRBJ2-7; 7 bases match TRBD1. Germline V gene sequence: CDR1 LNHNV, CDR2 YYDKDF (reference sequence). The CDR3 is 15 residues long. The junction had 8 bases not matched to a gene; V was cut back by 0 bases and J by 6 bases. CDR3 sequence (DNA): TGTGCCACCAGCAGAGACCAACAGGGGTTCGGCGAGCAGTACTTC. Translating it yields CATSRDQQGFGEQYF. Using reference TRBV15 and TRBJ2-7 for the parts outside the CDR3, the full variable domain is DAMVIQNPRYQVTQFGKPVTLSCSQTLNHNVMYWYQQKSSQAPKLLFHYYDKDFNNEADTPDNFQSRRPNTSFCFLDIRSPGLGDTAMYLCATSRDQQGFGEQYFGPGTRLTVT.

The chain employs TRBV19 and TRBJ1-6, with a weak D call TRBD1 (5 bases). The germline CDR1 and CDR2 sequences are LNHDA and SQIVND (reference sequence). The CDR3 loop spans 14 amino acids. Trimming shortened V by 3 bases and J by 3 bases, and 6 bases separated the two germline ends. The CDR3 here is CASSITGYNSPLHF. CDR3 in DNA: TGTGCCAGTAGTATTACAGGCTATAATTCACCCCTCCACTTT.

This chain connects TRBV30 to TRBJ1-1; a weak D match, TRBD1 (5 bases). The CDR3 covers 12 residues. Germline V lookup: CDR1 GTSNPN, CDR2 SVGIG (reference sequence). V was cut by 8 bases and J by 0 bases, with 10 bases left in between. For the CDR3, the DNA is TGTGCCGGTGGACATATGAACACTGAAGCTTTCTTT. Translation: CAGGHMNTEAFF. Based on the CDR3 plus reference TRBV30 and TRBJ1-1, the full variable domain is SQTIHQWPATLVQPVGSPLSLECTVEGTSNPNLYWYRQAAGRGLQLLFYSVGIGQISSEVPQNLSASRPQDRQFILSSKKLLLSDSGFYLCAGGHMNTEAFFGQGTRLTVV.

This chain joins TRBV15 and TRBJ1-1, with 7 bases aligning to TRBD1. The CDR3 is 15 amino acids. Germline V lookup: CDR1 LNHNV, CDR2 YYDKDF (reference sequence). The V and J ends lost 1 base and 3 bases, in that order; junction bases with no gene match: 5. CDR3: CATSRGLRGDTEAFF. The CDR3 bases are TGTGCCACCAGCAGAGGCCTCAGGGGGGACACTGAAGCTTTCTTT.

The chain has TRBV13 and TRBJ1-4; D not certain. Germline lookup yields CDR1 PRHDT and CDR2 FYEKMQ (reference sequence). V was shortened by 3 bases and J by 4 bases, with 9 bases between the two germline ends. This CDR3 comprises 14 residues. CDR3 coding DNA: TGTGCCAGCAGCTTGGGCCTTCTTAATGAAAAACTGTTTTTT. Translated, it gives CASSLGLLNEKLFF.

The chain employs TRBV4-2 and TRBJ1-4; D not resolved. The V end lost 1 base, the J end lost 0 bases, and 6 bases lay between the germline ends. Germline CDR1 is LGHNA and CDR2 is YNFKEQ. There are 15 residues in the CDR3. The CDR3 region has the DNA TGTGCCAGCAGCCAAGCGGGTGCAACTAATGAAAAACTGTTTTTT. Translating gives CASSQAGATNEKLFF.

The gene calls are TRBV9 and TRBJ2-5; 12 bases match TRBD1. The V and J ends lost 4 bases and 5 bases, in that order; junction bases with no gene match: 12. The CDR3 totals 17 residues. CDR1 is SGDLS and CDR2 is YYNGEE in the germline V gene. The CDR3 is CASSPGGTGGGRETQYF. CDR3 DNA: TGTGCCAGCAGCCCCGGGGGGACAGGGGGCGGGAGGGAGACCCAGTACTTC.

In the case of this clone: The same CDR3 can be traced to other DNA sequences in this sample. The chain combines TRBV28 with TRBJ2-5; D could derive from TRBD1 or TRBD2 (5 bases each). Germline CDR1 reads MDHEN; CDR2 reads SYDVKM. V lost 3 bases to trimming and J lost 3 bases, with 8 bases between them. CDR3 length: 13 residues. DNA for the CDR3: TGTGCCAGCAGTTTGGGACGGGAAGAGACCCAGTACTTC. Amino acids: CASSLGREETQYF.

The genes are TRBV4-1 and TRBJ2-1, with TRBD1 matching over 9 bases. The CDR3 extends over 17 amino acids. The V gene's germline CDR1 is MGHRA and CDR2 YSYEKL. The J segment lost 7 bases and the V segment lost 0 bases, leaving 10 bases of the junction unmatched. The CDR3 DNA is TGCGCCAGCAGCCAAGAAGGGGGGACAGGGAGGCTGAATGAGCAGTTCTTC. Its translation: CASSQEGGTGRLNEQFF.

The chain uses TRBV7-9 and TRBJ2-5; possible D gene TRBD1, 5 bases. V gave up 6 bases and J gave up 1 base, with 9 bases separating them. The CDR3 has 13 residues. Germline loops: CDR1 SEHNR, CDR2 FQNEAQ (reference sequence). CDR3 protein: CASSDSFQETQYF. CDR3 in DNA: TGTGCCAGCAGTGACAGTTTCCAAGAGACCCAGTACTTC.

The V gene is TRBV6-1, the J gene TRBJ2-3; 7 bases line up with TRBD1. In germline, CDR1 is MNHNS, CDR2 SASEGT. This CDR3 region has 13 residues. V lost 6 bases and J lost 3; bases outside the gene matches: 3. The CDR3 loop is CASRRDRTDTQYF. The DNA of the CDR3 is TGTGCCAGCAGAAGGGACAGAACAGATACGCAGTATTTT.

For the CDR3, the DNA is TGTGCCAGCAGCCGGGACAGGGGTAATGAAAAACTGTTTTTT. Translation gives CASSRDRGNEKLFF. The chain combines TRBV7-9 with TRBJ1-4; the match to TRBD1 covers 10 bases. Trimming at V came to 5 bases and at J to 4 bases, leaving 1 base not matched to a gene. Germline lookup yields CDR1 SEHNR and CDR2 FQNEAQ (reference sequence). This CDR3 has 14 amino acids.

The V and J genes are TRBV7-9 and TRBJ1-4, with 8 bases aligning to TRBD1. The CDR3 has 15 amino acids. V was clipped by 0 bases and J by 8 bases; unmatched bases: 5. From germline, CDR1 is SEHNR and CDR2 FQNEAQ (reference sequence). This CDR3 reads CASSLATGVEEKLFF. Here the CDR3 DNA reads TGTGCCAGCAGCTTAGCGACAGGGGTGGAGGAAAAACTGTTTTTT.

This chain connects TRBV2 to TRBJ1-2; 10 bases agree with TRBD1. Germline V gene sequence: CDR1 SNHLY, CDR2 FYNNEI. The CDR3 extends over 14 amino acids. J was trimmed by 4 bases and V by 6 bases; bases with no gene match: 5. The CDR3 is CASRVTGGIYGYTF. In DNA, the CDR3 is TGTGCCAGCAGGGTGACAGGGGGCATCTATGGCTACACCTTC.

This clone is a singleton in its sample. This sequence joins TRBV7-9 and TRBJ1-1; perhaps TRBD1 as D (5 bases). V lost 9 bases and J 1 base, leaving 18 bases between the germline ends. Germline V gives CDR1 SEHNR, CDR2 FQNEAQ (reference sequence). The CDR3 length is 15 residues. This chain's CDR3 is CARGLLTVRNTEAFF. For the CDR3, the DNA is TGTGCCAGGGGACTACTAACGGTCCGGAACACTGAAGCTTTCTTT.

The chain employs TRBV2 and TRBJ1-2, with 10 bases that match TRBD1. The J segment lost 9 bases and the V segment lost 4 bases, leaving 5 bases of the junction unmatched. This CDR3 spans 13 amino acids. Germline assignment: CDR1 SNHLY and CDR2 FYNNEI. The chain's CDR3 is CASSGTGGLSYTF. The CDR3 DNA is TGTGCCAGCAGTGGGACAGGGGGATTAAGCTACACCTTC.

The count of this clone is one. The V and J genes are TRBV5-8 and TRBJ2-1; D remains ambiguous. Trimming pared 5 bases from V and 10 bases from J, leaving 13 bases between. Germline lookup yields CDR1 SGHTS and CDR2 YDEGEE. CDR3 length: 12 amino acids. CDR3 region: CASSLDGGEQFF. CDR3 DNA sequence: TGTGCCAGCAGTCTTGATGGCGGCGAGCAGTTCTTC.

This rearrangement joins TRBV4-2 to TRBJ1-5, with a possible D match to TRBD1 (5 bases). The CDR3 length is 16 residues. Germline V lookup: CDR1 LGHNA, CDR2 YNFKEQ. V was pared by 1 base and J by 2 bases, with 12 bases between. The CDR3 region is CASSQVPGLGNQPQHF. In nucleotides, the CDR3 is TGTGCCAGCAGCCAAGTTCCGGGGCTGGGCAATCAGCCCCAGCATTTT.

This clone was observed a few times. The chain uses TRBV11-2 and TRBJ1-2, with D tentatively TRBD1 (5 bases). Germline lookup yields CDR1 SGHAT and CDR2 FQNNGV. With 0 bases removed from V and 4 bases from J, the gap between germline ends came to 15 bases. The CDR3 loop spans 16 amino acids. CDR3 sequence (DNA): TGTGCCAGCAGCTTAGATGGGAGGGCGCAGGGCTATGGCTACACCTTC. Translated, it gives CASSLDGRAQGYGYTF.

V usage is TRBV2 and J usage is TRBJ2-6; TRBD1 matches 7 bases. J was trimmed by 0 bases and V by 8 bases; bases with no gene match: 4. The V gene's germline CDR1 is SNHLY and CDR2 FYNNEI. The CDR3 runs to 15 residues. CDR3 DNA: TGTGCCAGCGCAGGGGGAAACTCTGGGGCCAACGTCCTGACTTTC. This encodes CASAGGNSGANVLTF.

This chain uses TRBV4-3 with TRBJ1-4; TRBD1 agrees at 9 bases. Germline CDR1 reads LGHNA; CDR2 reads YSLEER. This CDR3 spans 15 amino acids. V was pared by 1 base and J by 8 bases, with 5 bases of the junction left unmatched. CDR3 nucleotides: TGCGCCAGCAGCCAAGTGACAGGGGGTAAGGAAAAACTGTTTTTT. Translated: CASSQVTGGKEKLFF.

The chain links TRBV5-6 to TRBJ1-5, with D perhaps TRBD1 (6 bases). V was cut by 1 base and J by 0 bases, with 14 bases left in between. The CDR3 spans 17 residues. Germline V gene data show CDR1 as SGHDT and CDR2 as YYEEEE. The CDR3 coding sequence is TGTGCCAGCAGCTTGTTTCAGGGGCAGGATAGCAATCAGCCCCAGCATTTT. Translated: CASSLFQGQDSNQPQHF.

The chain recombines TRBV11-3 with TRBJ2-2; possibly TRBD1 for D (5 bases). Germline lookup yields CDR1 SGHNT and CDR2 YENEEA. The V gene lost 3 bases and the J gene lost 1 base, with 9 bases spanning the gap. The CDR3 covers 15 residues. The CDR3 region is CASSFGAVNTGELFF. DNA for the CDR3: TGTGCCAGCAGCTTTGGGGCAGTGAACACCGGGGAGCTGTTTTTT.

This rearrangement joins TRBV5-6 to TRBJ2-7, with D unresolved. The length of the CDR3 is 13 residues. V was cut by 4 bases and J by 4 bases, with 12 bases left in between. Germline values: CDR1 SGHDT, CDR2 YYEEEE. The DNA for the CDR3 is TGTGCCAGCAGCATACCCCCAGTTTACGAGCAGTACTTC. Amino acids: CASSIPPVYEQYF.

This chain connects TRBV5-4 to TRBJ1-4; 7 bases map to TRBD1. Unmatched junction bases numbered 9, after V lost 4 bases and J lost 6 bases. CDR3 length: 15 amino acids. Germline loops: CDR1 SGHNT, CDR2 YYREEE (reference sequence). The CDR3 sequence is CASSPTPTGHEKLFF. The CDR3 DNA follows: TGTGCCAGCAGCCCCACCCCGACAGGGCATGAAAAACTGTTTTTT.

The chain has TRBV19 and TRBJ1-5; D is possibly TRBD1 (5 bases). Per germline, CDR1 LNHDA and CDR2 SQIVND (reference sequence). The CDR3 length is 16 residues. The V end lost 3 bases, the J end lost 4 bases, and 16 bases lay between the germline ends. The CDR3 nucleotides are TGTGCCAGTAGTATCTCTGGGGGGAATAGTAATCAGCCCCAGCATTTT. This codes for CASSISGGNSNQPQHF. Complete variable domain (other parts from reference TRBV19 and TRBJ1-5): DGGITQSPKYLFRKEGQNVTLSCEQNLNHDAMYWYRQDPGQGLRLIYYSQIVNDFQKGDIAEGYSVSREKKESFPLTVTSAQKNPTAFYLCASSISGGNSNQPQHFGDGTRLSIL.